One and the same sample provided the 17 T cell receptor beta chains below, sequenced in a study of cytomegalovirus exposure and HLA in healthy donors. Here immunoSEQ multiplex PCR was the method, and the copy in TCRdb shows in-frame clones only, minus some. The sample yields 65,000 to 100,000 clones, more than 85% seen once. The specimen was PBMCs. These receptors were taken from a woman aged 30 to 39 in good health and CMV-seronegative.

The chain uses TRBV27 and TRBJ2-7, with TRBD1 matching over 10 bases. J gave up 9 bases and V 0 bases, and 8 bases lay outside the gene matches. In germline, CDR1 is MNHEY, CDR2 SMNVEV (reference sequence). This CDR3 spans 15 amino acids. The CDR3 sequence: CASSLSGTGAPGQYF. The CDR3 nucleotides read TGTGCCAGCAGTTTATCAGGGACAGGGGCCCCGGGGCAGTACTTC.

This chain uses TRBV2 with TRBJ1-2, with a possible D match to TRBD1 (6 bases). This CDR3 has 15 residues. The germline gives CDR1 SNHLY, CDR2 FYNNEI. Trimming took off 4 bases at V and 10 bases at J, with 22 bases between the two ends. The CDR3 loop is CASSAFSVTGTLYTF. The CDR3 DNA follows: TGTGCCAGCAGTGCCTTTTCGGTAACAGGGACGCTCTACACCTTC.

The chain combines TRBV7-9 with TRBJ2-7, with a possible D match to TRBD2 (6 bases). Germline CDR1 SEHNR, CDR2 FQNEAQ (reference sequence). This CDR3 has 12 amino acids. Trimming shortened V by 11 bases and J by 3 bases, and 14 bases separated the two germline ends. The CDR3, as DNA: TGTGCCCCCGACGGGAGTTACTACGAGCAGTACTTC. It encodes CAPDGSYYEQYF.

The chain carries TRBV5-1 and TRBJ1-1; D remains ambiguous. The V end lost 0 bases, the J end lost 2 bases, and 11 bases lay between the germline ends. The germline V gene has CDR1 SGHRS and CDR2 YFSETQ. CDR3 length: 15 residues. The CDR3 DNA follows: TGCGCCAGCAGCTTGGGTCCCGGGGAAAACACTGAAGCTTTCTTT. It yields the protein CASSLGPGENTEAFF.

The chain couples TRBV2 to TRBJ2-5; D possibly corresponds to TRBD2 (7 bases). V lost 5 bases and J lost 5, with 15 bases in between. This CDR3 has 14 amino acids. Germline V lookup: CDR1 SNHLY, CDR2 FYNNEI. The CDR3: CASSPGGEWETQYF. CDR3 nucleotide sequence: TGTGCCAGCAGTCCGGGGGGCGAGTGGGAGACCCAGTACTTC.

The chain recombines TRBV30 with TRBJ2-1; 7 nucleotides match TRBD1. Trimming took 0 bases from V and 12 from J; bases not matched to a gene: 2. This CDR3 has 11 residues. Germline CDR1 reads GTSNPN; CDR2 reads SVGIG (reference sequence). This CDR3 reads CAWSVRDRQFF. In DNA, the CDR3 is TGTGCCTGGAGTGTACGGGACAGGCAGTTCTTC.

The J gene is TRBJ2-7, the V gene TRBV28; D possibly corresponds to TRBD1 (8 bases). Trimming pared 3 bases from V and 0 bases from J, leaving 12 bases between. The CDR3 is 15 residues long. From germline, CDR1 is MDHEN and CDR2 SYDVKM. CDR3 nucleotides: TGTGCCAGCAGTTTGGGGGGGACAGGCTCCTACGAGCAGTACTTC. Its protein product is CASSLGGTGSYEQYF.

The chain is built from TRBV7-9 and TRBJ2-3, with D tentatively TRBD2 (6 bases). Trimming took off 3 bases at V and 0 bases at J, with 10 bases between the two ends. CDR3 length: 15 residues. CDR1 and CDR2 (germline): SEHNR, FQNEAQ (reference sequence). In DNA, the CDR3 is TGTGCCAGCAGCTTGGGCGGGGTTAGCACAGATACGCAGTATTTT. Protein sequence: CASSLGGVSTDTQYF.

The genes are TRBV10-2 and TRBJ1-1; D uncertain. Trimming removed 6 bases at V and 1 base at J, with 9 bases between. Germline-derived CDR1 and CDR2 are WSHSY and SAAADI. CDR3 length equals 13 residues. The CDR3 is CASSQVWNTEAFF. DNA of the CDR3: TGCGCCAGCAGCCAGGTGTGGAACACTGAAGCTTTCTTT.

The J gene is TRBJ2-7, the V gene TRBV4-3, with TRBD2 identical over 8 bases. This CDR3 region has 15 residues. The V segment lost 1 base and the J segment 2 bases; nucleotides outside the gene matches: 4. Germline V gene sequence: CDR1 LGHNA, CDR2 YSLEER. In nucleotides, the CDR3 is TGCGCCAGCAGCCAAGCGAGAGCGGGGGCCTACGAGCAGTACTTC. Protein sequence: CASSQARAGAYEQYF.

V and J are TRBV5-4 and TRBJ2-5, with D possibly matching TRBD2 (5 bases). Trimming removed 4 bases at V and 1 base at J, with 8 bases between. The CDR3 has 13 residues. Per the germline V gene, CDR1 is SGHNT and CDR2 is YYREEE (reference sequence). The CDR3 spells CASSPSSQETQYF. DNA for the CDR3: TGTGCCAGCAGCCCTAGCAGCCAAGAGACCCAGTACTTC.

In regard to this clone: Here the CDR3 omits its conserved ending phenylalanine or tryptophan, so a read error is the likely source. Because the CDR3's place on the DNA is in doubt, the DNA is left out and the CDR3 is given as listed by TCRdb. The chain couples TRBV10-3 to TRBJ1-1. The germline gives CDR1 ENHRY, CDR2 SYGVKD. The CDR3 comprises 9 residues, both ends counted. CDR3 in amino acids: CAISEIEAH.

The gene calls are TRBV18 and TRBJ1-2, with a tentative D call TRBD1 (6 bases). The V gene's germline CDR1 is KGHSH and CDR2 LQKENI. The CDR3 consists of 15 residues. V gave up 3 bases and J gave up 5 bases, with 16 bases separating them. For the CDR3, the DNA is TGTGCCAGCTCACCGACCTCAGGGGATTGGTATGGCTACACCTTC. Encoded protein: CASSPTSGDWYGYTF.

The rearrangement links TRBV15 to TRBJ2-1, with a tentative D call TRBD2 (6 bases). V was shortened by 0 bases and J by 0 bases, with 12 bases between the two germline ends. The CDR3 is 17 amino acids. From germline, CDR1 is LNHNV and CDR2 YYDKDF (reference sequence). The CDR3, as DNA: TGTGCCACCAGCAGAGATCCCGGGGGAATCTCCTACAATGAGCAGTTCTTC. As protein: CATSRDPGGISYNEQFF.

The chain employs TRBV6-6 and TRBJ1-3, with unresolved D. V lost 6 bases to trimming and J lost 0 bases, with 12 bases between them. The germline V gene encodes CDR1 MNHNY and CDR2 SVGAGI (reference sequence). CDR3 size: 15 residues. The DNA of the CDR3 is TGTGCCAGCAGATCTAGACGGGTCTCTGGAAACACCATATATTTT. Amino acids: CASRSRRVSGNTIYF.

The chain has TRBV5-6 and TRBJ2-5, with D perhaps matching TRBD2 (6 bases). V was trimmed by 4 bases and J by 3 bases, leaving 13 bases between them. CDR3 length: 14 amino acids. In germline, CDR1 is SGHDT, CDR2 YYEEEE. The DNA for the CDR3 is TGTGCCAGCAGCCCACCGACTAGGGAAGAGACCCAGTACTTC. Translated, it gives CASSPPTREETQYF.

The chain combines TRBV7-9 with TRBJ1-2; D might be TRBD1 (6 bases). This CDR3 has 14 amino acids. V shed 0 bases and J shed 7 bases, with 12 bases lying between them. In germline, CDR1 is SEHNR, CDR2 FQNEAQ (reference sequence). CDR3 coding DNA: TGTGCCAGCAGCTTAGCGGGGGCGGGTAGTGGCTACACCTTC. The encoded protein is CASSLAGAGSGYTF.